This TCR beta chain was recovered during a study of identical twins. Germline V gives CDR1 MGHRA, CDR2 YSYEKL. V was shortened by 1 base and J by 6 bases, with 7 bases between the two germline ends. The CDR3 consists of 13 residues. MiXCR, run by TCRdb on the 5' RACE reads, gives a single entry per CDR3 protein. Of 350,000 to 400,000 distinct CDR3 sequences in the sample, roughly 10% were seen once. There are a few counts of this clonotype. Healthy Caucasians were all of the donors. The clonotype comes from a woman in her fifties or sixties in good health. This chain links TRBV4-1 with TRBJ1-5; D remains ambiguous. The sequenced sample consisted of naive T cells sorted from blood. The CDR3 DNA is TGCGCCAGCAGCCAAGTTAAGGGTCAGCCCCAGCATTTT. This gives the protein CASSQVKGQPQHF.